Each of the 13 T cell receptor beta chains below was sequenced from the same sample in a study of cytomegalovirus exposure and HLA in healthy donors. 13 Jbeta primers and 60 Vbeta primers were used for the PCR. The table came from immunoSEQ multiplex PCR; TCRdb's copy has only in-frame clones and leaves some out. The table has about 160,000 clones, more than 60% seen once. Material for sequencing was PBMCs. The receptors were gathered from a man aged 35-49 years in good health and CMV-seronegative.

This clone was detected a few times. This clone may be a read error of a much larger clone one base away. This same CDR3 is encoded by further DNA sequences in the sample. This chain links TRBV30 with TRBJ1-1; D remains ambiguous. Germline CDR1 and CDR2: GTSNPN and SVGIG (reference sequence). The CDR3 loop spans 14 amino acids. V was shortened by 0 bases and J by 5 bases, with 13 bases between the two germline ends. The CDR3 loop reads CAWSVKQSNTEAFF. CDR3 DNA sequence: TGTGCCTGGAGTGTAAAACAGTCGAATACTGAAGCTTTCTTT.

This clone showed up just a few times. The chain has TRBV5-1 and TRBJ2-7, with TRBD1 matching 8 bases. The V gene's germline CDR1 is SGHRS and CDR2 YFSETQ. The CDR3 covers 16 residues. V lost 0 bases to trimming and J lost 2 bases; unmatched junction nucleotides: 7. CDR3 nucleotides: TGCGCCAGCAGCTTGGAGGCAGGGGGCTACCCCTACGAGCAGTACTTC. Protein sequence: CASSLEAGGYPYEQYF.

V gene TRBV29-1 combines with J gene TRBJ2-7, with 10 bases that match TRBD2. CDR1 SQVTM and CDR2 ANQGSEA come from the germline V gene. This CDR3 has 13 residues. J was trimmed by 9 bases and V by 5 bases; bases with no gene match: 10. The CDR3: CSVPGAGGHGQYF. CDR3 nucleotide sequence: TGCAGCGTTCCCGGAGCGGGGGGGCATGGGCAGTACTTC.

The table lists this clone with a few counts. The chain combines TRBV7-8 with TRBJ2-5, with 7 bases identical to TRBD2. CDR1 SGHVS and CDR2 FQNEAQ come from the germline V gene. The J segment lost 3 bases and the V segment lost 2 bases, leaving 6 bases of the junction unmatched. The CDR3 has 15 amino acids. The CDR3 DNA reads TGTGCCAGCAGCTTATCGCGGGGGAGGGAAGAGACCCAGTACTTC. It specifies CASSLSRGREETQYF.

V and J are TRBV10-1 and TRBJ2-4; TRBD2 matches at 10 bases. The length of the CDR3 is 16 residues. V gave up 3 bases and J gave up 0 bases; unmatched junction bases: 2. CDR1 and CDR2 (germline): WNHNN, SYGVQD (reference sequence). The CDR3 DNA is TGCGCCAGCAGTGAACAGCGGGGGGGAGCCAAAAACATTCAGTACTTC. Amino acid sequence: CASSEQRGGAKNIQYF.

CDR3 DNA sequence: TGTGCCACCAGCAGAGGATCCCAGGGGGGCAATCAGCCCCAGCATTTT. Protein sequence: CATSRGSQGGNQPQHF. The rearrangement links TRBV15 to TRBJ1-5, with 7 nucleotides matching TRBD1. V lost 1 base to trimming and J lost 2 bases; unmatched junction nucleotides: 5. This CDR3 comprises 16 residues. Germline CDR1 and CDR2: LNHNV and YYDKDF (reference sequence).

Regarding this clone: Germline and junction disagree at one end, which may indicate a read error. Other DNA sequences of this sample code for an identical CDR3. V gene TRBV15 combines with J gene TRBJ1-4, with a tentative D call TRBD1 (5 bases). There are 15 residues in the CDR3. Per the germline V gene, CDR1 is LNHNV and CDR2 is YYDKDF (reference sequence). This chain's CDR3 is CATSRVGTWDEKLFF. CDR3 in DNA: TGTGCCACCAGCAGAGTGGGGACTTGGGATGAAAAGCTGTTTTTT.

The chain is built from TRBV25-1 and TRBJ1-2; D unresolved. V gave up 6 bases and J gave up 5 bases, with 16 bases separating them. The CDR3 runs to 14 residues. The V gene's germline CDR1 is MGHDK and CDR2 SYGVNS. Here the CDR3 reads CASRGGISVYGYTF. In DNA form, the CDR3 reads TGTGCCAGCAGGGGAGGTATCTCGGTTTATGGCTACACCTTC.

This chain uses TRBV5-4 with TRBJ1-3; TRBD1 agrees at 7 bases. CDR3 size: 14 residues. The germline V gene encodes CDR1 SGHNT and CDR2 YYREEE (reference sequence). V was clipped by 3 bases and J by 4 bases; unmatched bases: 4. CDR3 in amino acids: CASSYGTDGNTIYF. DNA for the CDR3: TGTGCCAGCAGCTATGGGACAGACGGAAACACCATATATTTT.

The V call is TRBV19, the J call TRBJ1-2; D is ambiguous. V was clipped by 5 bases and J by 2 bases, with 21 bases between them. The CDR3 covers 17 residues. Per the germline V gene, CDR1 is LNHDA and CDR2 is SQIVND (reference sequence). The CDR3 reads CASSGSVRTRFNYGYTF. CDR3 nucleotide sequence: TGTGCCAGTAGTGGGAGCGTCCGGACCAGATTCAACTATGGCTACACCTTC.

There are a few counts of this clone. This sequence joins TRBV15 and TRBJ1-6; D not certain. Germline V lookup: CDR1 LNHNV, CDR2 YYDKDF (reference sequence). V was trimmed by 0 bases and J by 9 bases, leaving 9 bases between them. The CDR3 is made up of 14 amino acids. Here the CDR3 reads CATSRDGTISPLHF. CDR3 DNA: TGTGCCACCAGCAGAGACGGAACTATTTCACCCCTCCACTTT.

This chain uses TRBV5-1 with TRBJ1-1, with D possibly being TRBD1 (5 bases). Trimming left V 6 bases short and J 8 bases short, with 14 bases between. The germline gives CDR1 SGHRS, CDR2 YFSETQ. This CDR3 has 12 amino acids. Here the CDR3 DNA reads TGCGCCAGCAACCAAGACAGATCCGAAGCTTTCTTT. Amino acid sequence: CASNQDRSEAFF.

This clone has more than one count but fewer than ten. The chain employs TRBV5-6 and TRBJ2-3; 8 positions match TRBD2. The germline V gene has CDR1 SGHDT and CDR2 YYEEEE. This CDR3 region has 17 residues. With 0 bases clipped from V and 2 bases from J, the junction kept 8 bases outside the gene matches. CDR3 in amino acids: CASSLVVGGANTDTQYF. As DNA, the CDR3 is TGTGCCAGCAGCTTGGTGGTCGGGGGGGCCAACACAGATACGCAGTATTTT.